These 14 T cell receptor beta chains were sequenced from one sample in a study of regulatory T cells in long-lasting Graves disease. Building of the TCR beta libraries involved iRepertoire HTBI primers and Arm-PCR of CDR3 regions. MiXCR was run by TCRdb on the multiplex PCR reads, yielding one entry per CDR3 protein. The sample yields roughly 500,000 distinct CDR3 sequences, roughly 14% seen once. Time point given: newly diagnosed GD, antithyroid drugs for less than 3 months. RNA from PBMCs was the source of the TCR library. These data were also filed under a second study, of T cells in Graves' hyperthyroidism and ophthalmopathy.

Sequenced here: peripheral blood mononuclear cells (PBMCs), sampled at new diagnosis, from a patient treated with antithyroid drugs. These receptors were collected from a man aged 30 to 45 with Graves disease.

The CDR3 DNA is TGTGCCAGCAGTTACGGGGCGTACCAAGAGACCCAGTACTTC. It codes for CASSYGAYQETQYF. The chain carries TRBV6-9 and TRBJ2-5; either TRBD1 or TRBD2 may supply D (5 bases each). Germline V CDR1 and CDR2: MNHGY, SVAAGI. The CDR3 has 14 residues. V was cut by 3 bases and J by 0 bases, with 8 bases left in between.

This clonotype was recorded at least ten times. The CDR3 sequence: CASSRQQGLNTEAFF. CDR3 bases: TGCGCCAGCAGCCGTCAACAGGGGCTGAACACTGAAGCTTTCTTT. The rearrangement uses TRBV5-1 and TRBJ1-1; TRBD1 aligns across 7 bases. Germline trimming cut 4 bases from V and 0 bases from J; bases unmatched to any gene: 6. CDR3 length equals 15 residues. The germline CDR1 and CDR2 sequences are SGHRS and YFSETQ.

The CDR3 here is CASSPRAGYEQYF. CDR3 nucleotide sequence: TGTGCCAGCAGCCCAAGGGCGGGGTACGAGCAGTACTTC. The genes are TRBV7-2 and TRBJ2-7, with D possibly being TRBD2 (6 bases). Deletions cut 5 bases from V and 4 bases from J, with 12 bases between. CDR1 is SGHTA, CDR2 FQGNSA, per germline. The length of the CDR3 is 13 residues.

A remark on this clonotype: It may be a read error: a sequence one base away is much more abundant. V gene TRBV10-3 combines with J gene TRBJ1-2, with unresolved D. The CDR3 has 13 amino acids. The germline V gene encodes CDR1 ENHRY and CDR2 SYGVKD. V gave up 2 bases and J gave up 12 bases, with 16 bases separating them. CDR3: CAISELDWEGHTF. CDR3 coding DNA: TGTGCCATCAGTGAGCTGGACTGGGAGGGCCACACCTTC.

This clonotype came up a few times. The gene calls are TRBV19 and TRBJ2-4; TRBD1 agrees at 8 bases. V was pared by 4 bases and J by 6 bases, with 11 bases of the junction left unmatched. Looked up from germline, CDR1 is LNHDA and CDR2 is SQIVND (reference sequence). The CDR3 covers 16 residues. CDR3 sequence: CASSNDRGPAGNIQYF. The CDR3 nucleotides are TGTGCCAGTAGTAACGACAGGGGCCCTGCTGGAAACATTCAGTACTTC. The full variable domain, in which reference TRBV19 and TRBJ2-4 provide the parts outside the CDR3, is DGGITQSPKYLFRKEGQNVTLSCEQNLNHDAMYWYRQDPGQGLRLIYYSQIVNDFQKGDIAEGYSVSREKKESFPLTVTSAQKNPTAFYLCASSNDRGPAGNIQYFGAGTRLSVL.

The rearrangement uses TRBV12-3 or TRBV12-4 and TRBJ2-1; TRBD2 matches 13 bases. There are 16 residues in the CDR3. J was trimmed by 6 bases and V by 8 bases; bases with no gene match: 10. CDR3 residues: CASSQPGLAGRNEQFF. CDR3 in DNA: TGTGCCAGCTCACAACCGGGACTAGCGGGACGCAATGAGCAGTTCTTC.

In regard to this clonotype: Compared with germline, one end of the junction differs, possibly owing to a read error. The chain has TRBV12-3 or TRBV12-4 and TRBJ1-1; D ambiguous. This CDR3 contains 17 residues. This CDR3 reads CASSLPPRGPANTEAFF. CDR3 coding DNA: TGTGCCAGCAGTCTCCCCCCCAGAGGCCCGGCGAACACTGAAGCCTTCTTT.

The chain couples TRBV18 to TRBJ1-5; 9 bases are a match to TRBD1. Germline V CDR1 and CDR2: KGHSH, LQKENI. This CDR3 has 16 amino acids. Trimming removed 4 bases from V and 2 bases from J; junction bases left unmatched: 6. The DNA of the CDR3 is TGTGCCAGCTCACGGGGACAGGGAGGTGGCAATCAGCCCCAGCATTTT. Protein: CASSRGQGGGNQPQHF.

This clonotype occurred many times. J is TRBJ2-3 and V is TRBV29-1; possibly TRBD1 for D (5 bases). CDR3 length: 14 residues. Germline CDR1 and CDR2: SQVTM and ANQGSEA. The V end lost 4 bases, the J end lost 0 bases, and 11 bases lay between the germline ends. The CDR3 spells CSVGRGSSTDTQYF. The CDR3 DNA is TGCAGCGTTGGTAGGGGCTCTAGCACAGATACGCAGTATTTT.

The rearrangement links TRBV7-9 to TRBJ2-3; 9 nucleotides align to TRBD2. Germline V CDR1 and CDR2: SEHNR, FQNEAQ (reference sequence). After removal of 3 bases from V and 3 bases from J, the junction contained 4 bases not matched to a gene. This CDR3 region has 15 residues. DNA for the CDR3: TGTGCCAGCAGCTTTCTAGCGGGGAAGACAGATACGCAGTATTTT. It encodes CASSFLAGKTDTQYF. Full variable domain (rest looked up from reference TRBV7-9 and TRBJ2-3): DTGVSQNPRHKITKRGQNVTFRCDPISEHNRLYWYRQTLGQGPEFLTYFQNEAQLEKSRLLSDRFSAERPKGSFSTLEIQRTEQGDSAMYLCASSFLAGKTDTQYFGPGTRLTVL.

In its sample, this clonotype was seen many times. The chain recombines TRBV5-1 with TRBJ2-1, with TRBD1 matching over 7 bases. Losses at the gene ends were 0 bases for V and 6 bases for J; bases not matched to a gene: 3. The CDR3 has 14 amino acids. Per germline, CDR1 SGHRS and CDR2 YFSETQ. CDR3 in DNA: TGCGCCAGCAGCTTGGGGACAGGCATCAATGAGCAGTTCTTC. This gives the protein CASSLGTGINEQFF.

The rearrangement uses TRBV29-1 and TRBJ2-7, with 9 bases lining up with TRBD1. V was pared by 6 bases and J by 6 bases, with 9 bases of the junction left unmatched. Germline V gene sequence: CDR1 SQVTM, CDR2 ANQGSEA. The CDR3 extends over 13 amino acids. The CDR3 region is CSVEGGTGIEQYF. DNA for the CDR3: TGCAGCGTAGAGGGGGGGACAGGGATCGAGCAGTACTTC.

The table lists this clonotype with many counts. CDR3 coding DNA: TGTGCCTGGAGTATAGCCGGTGAGCAGTTCTTC. This translates into CAWSIAGEQFF. V is TRBV30 and J is TRBJ2-1; D ambiguous. Trimming shortened V by 2 bases and J by 9 bases, and 8 bases separated the two germline ends. Germline CDR1 and CDR2: GTSNPN and SVGIG (reference sequence). This CDR3 has 11 residues.

With regard to this clonotype: A read error is possible here, since a much larger clone lies one base away. The chain is built from TRBV20-1 and TRBJ2-5; D gene unclear. Gene TRBJ2-1 matches the end of the DNA better, so the J call may be wrong. Germline CDR1 reads DFQATT; CDR2 reads SNEGSKA (reference sequence). The CDR3 contains 12 residues. The CDR3 region has the DNA TGCAGTGCTGTGGGCGGTGGCAATGGGCAGTTCTTC. The encoded protein is CSAVGGGNGQFF.